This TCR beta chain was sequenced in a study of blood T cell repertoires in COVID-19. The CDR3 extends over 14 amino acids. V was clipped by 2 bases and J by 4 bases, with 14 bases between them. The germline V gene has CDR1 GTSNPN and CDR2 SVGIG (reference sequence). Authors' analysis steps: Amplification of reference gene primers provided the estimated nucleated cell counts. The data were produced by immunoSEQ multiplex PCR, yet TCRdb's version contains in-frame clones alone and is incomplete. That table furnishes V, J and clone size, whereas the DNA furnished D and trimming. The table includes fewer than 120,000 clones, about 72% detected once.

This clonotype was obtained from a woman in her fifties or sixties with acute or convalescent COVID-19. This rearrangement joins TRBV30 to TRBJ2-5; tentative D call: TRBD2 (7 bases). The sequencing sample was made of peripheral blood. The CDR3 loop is CAWSPRAGAETQYF. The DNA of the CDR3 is TGTGCCTGGAGTCCCCGTGCGGGGGCAGAGACCCAGTACTTC.